This TCR beta chain was documented in a study of blood T cell repertoires in COVID-19. Across the whole study: T cells, B-cell-depleted T cells, or PBMCs supplied cDNA or gDNA.

The authors' processing: Amplification of reference gene primers provided the estimated nucleated cell counts. Sequencing was performed with immunoSEQ multiplex PCR; in TCRdb, only in-frame clones are kept and a portion is missing. V, J and clone size derive from that table, while D and trimming were established from the DNA sequence. The sample lists about 200,000 clones, 88% occurring once. A Seattle source enrolled patients during active infection and followed them longitudinally. Material: peripheral blood. The TCR sequence derives from a man between 50 and 59 years old with COVID-19, enrolled during active disease.

The CDR3 nucleotides are TGTGCCAGCAGCTTGGGTGGCGGGAGGGCCCCGGACGTTAACATTCAGTACTTC. Translated: CASSLGGGRAPDVNIQYF. The J gene is TRBJ2-4, the V gene TRBV5-4, with TRBD2 identical over 9 bases. Germline assignment: CDR1 SGHNT and CDR2 YYREEE (reference sequence). Trimming removed 0 bases from V and 7 bases from J; junction bases left unmatched: 14. This CDR3 has 18 amino acids.